This T cell receptor beta chain originates from a study of blood T cell repertoires in COVID-19. Study-level background: Samples of COVID-19 (acute and convalescent) were obtained from the United States, Italy and Spain. From T cells, B-cell-depleted T cells, or PBMCs came the material, which was cDNA or gDNA.

Participant ages covered roughly 18 to 89 years across about two dozen US areas. Original processing notes: Using reference gene primer amplification, nucleated cell counts were estimated. The repertoire was sequenced with immunoSEQ multiplex PCR; TCRdb's copy has only in-frame clones and lacks some. For V, J and clone size, that table is used; D and trimming come from the DNA. Of approximately 270,000 clones in the sample, about 89% are singletons; the top ten hold 1.2%. From germline, CDR1 is SGHAT and CDR2 FQNNGV. There are 17 residues in the CDR3. V was cut by 1 base and J by 0 bases, with 15 bases left in between.

This sequence was found in a human donor in a cohort exposed to, infected with or recovered from COVID-19 (not recorded which). The donor label of this sample is uncertain. The chain has TRBV11-2 and TRBJ1-1; D possibly corresponds to TRBD1 (5 bases). The sample taken for sequencing was PBMCs or T cells enriched from blood (not recorded which). The CDR3 loop is CASSLAPRTPMNTEAFF. The DNA of the CDR3 is TGTGCCAGCAGCTTAGCCCCGCGGACACCGATGAACACTGAAGCTTTCTTT.